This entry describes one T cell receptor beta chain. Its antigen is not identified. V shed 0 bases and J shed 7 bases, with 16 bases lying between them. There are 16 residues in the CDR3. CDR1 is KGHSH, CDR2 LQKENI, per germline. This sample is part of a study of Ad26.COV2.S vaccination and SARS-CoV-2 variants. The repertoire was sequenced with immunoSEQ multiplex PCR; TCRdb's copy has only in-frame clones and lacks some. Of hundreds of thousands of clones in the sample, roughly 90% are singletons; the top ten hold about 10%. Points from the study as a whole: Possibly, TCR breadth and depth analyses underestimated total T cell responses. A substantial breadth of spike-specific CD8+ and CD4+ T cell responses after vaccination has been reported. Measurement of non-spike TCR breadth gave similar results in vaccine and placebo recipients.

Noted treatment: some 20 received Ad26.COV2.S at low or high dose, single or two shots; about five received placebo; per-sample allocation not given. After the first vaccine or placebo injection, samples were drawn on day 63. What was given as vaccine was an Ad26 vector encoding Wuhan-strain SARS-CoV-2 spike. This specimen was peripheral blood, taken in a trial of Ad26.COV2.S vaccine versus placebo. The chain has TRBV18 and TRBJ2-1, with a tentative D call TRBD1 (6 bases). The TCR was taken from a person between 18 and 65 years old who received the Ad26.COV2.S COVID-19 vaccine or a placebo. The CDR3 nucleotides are TGTGCCAGCTCACCACCGATCACTCAGGGGACGAATGAGCAGTTCTTC. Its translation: CASSPPITQGTNEQFF.